One sample yielded the 30 T cell receptor beta chains listed below, sequenced in a study of T cells in Graves' hyperthyroidism and ophthalmopathy. RNA transcripts gave rise to amplified TCR beta CDR3 regions. HTBI primers were used for first-round RT-PCR of the TCR CDR3. TCRdb used MiXCR to reprocess the multiplex PCR reads, holding one entry per CDR3 protein. The data contain about 840,000 distinct CDR3 sequences, roughly 37% of them singletons. Sequencing input: blood. Every receptor here comes from a man aged 18 to 29 with Graves' hyperthyroidism.

This clonotype was seen only a few times. The CDR3 DNA sequence: TGTGCCAGCAGCCGAGAGGCGAGCTCCTATAATTCACCCCTCCACTTT. Protein sequence: CASSREASSYNSPLHF. The chain links TRBV7-6 to TRBJ1-6, with D uncertain. Germline CDR1 is SGHVS and CDR2 is FNYEAQ. The CDR3 has 16 residues. With 5 bases removed from V and 0 bases from J, the gap between germline ends came to 11 bases.

The chain uses TRBV7-9 and TRBJ2-2, with D perhaps being TRBD1 or TRBD2 (5 bases each). This CDR3 contains 15 residues. Trimming left V 9 bases short and J 6 bases short, with 20 bases between. Germline CDR1 SEHNR, CDR2 FQNEAQ (reference sequence). CDR3 coding DNA: TGTGCCAGTAGTTCCGGGGCTATGGGCGCCGGGGAGCTGTTTTTT. Protein sequence: CASSSGAMGAGELFF. Combining the CDR3 with reference TRBV7-9 and TRBJ2-2 gives the whole variable domain DTGVSQNPRHKITKRGQNVTFRCDPISEHNRLYWYRQTLGQGPEFLTYFQNEAQLEKSRLLSDRFSAERPKGSFSTLEIQRTEQGDSAMYLCASSSGAMGAGELFFGEGSRLTVL.

The chain employs TRBV4-1 and TRBJ1-5; D gene ambiguous. Per the germline V gene, CDR1 is MGHRA and CDR2 is YSYEKL. V lost 6 bases and J 3 bases, leaving 12 bases between the germline ends. CDR3 length: 14 amino acids. The CDR3 loop reads CASSLNDNNQPQHF. CDR3 DNA sequence: TGCGCCAGCAGTCTTAATGACAACAATCAGCCCCAGCATTTT.

This clonotype appeared a few times. This chain links TRBV20-1 with TRBJ1-1, with 7 nucleotides matching TRBD1. Losses at the gene ends were 5 bases for V and 4 bases for J; bases not matched to a gene: 13. This CDR3 has 15 residues. The germline CDR1 and CDR2 sequences are DFQATT and SNEGSKA (reference sequence). The CDR3 DNA sequence: TGCAGTGCTGTAAATAACTGGGACAGCTTCACTGAAGCTTTCTTT. It codes for CSAVNNWDSFTEAFF.

This clonotype has at least ten counts. The V and J genes are TRBV29-1 and TRBJ2-7; D tentatively fits TRBD1 or TRBD2 (5 bases each). V was pared by 2 bases and J by 0 bases, with 14 bases between. The germline V gene encodes CDR1 SQVTM and CDR2 ANQGSEA. There are 15 residues in the CDR3. The CDR3 DNA reads TGCAGCGTTGAAAGGCCGGAGAGGGGCTCCTACGAGCAGTACTTC. This gives the protein CSVERPERGSYEQYF.

A single count supports this clonotype. This may be a read error: a much more frequent sequence differs by one nucleotide. The final CDR3 position lacks the conserved phenylalanine or tryptophan, pointing to a likely read error. This rearrangement joins TRBV15 to TRBJ1-4; D is undetermined. The V and J ends lost 0 bases and 6 bases respectively, with 8 bases between them. The CDR3 is 14 residues long. Germline CDR1 is LNHNV and CDR2 is YYDKDF (reference sequence). CDR3 sequence reads: CATSRDPGDEKLFI. The DNA for the CDR3 is TGTGCCACCAGCAGAGATCCCGGGGATGAAAAACTGTTTATT.

This clonotype was seen ten or more times. A junction boundary mismatches the germline segment, possibly from a read error. The chain carries TRBV7-2 and TRBJ2-7, with 9 bases lining up with TRBD2. CDR3 length: 12 residues. Germline CDR1 SGHTA, CDR2 FQGNSA. The CDR3 nucleotides are TGTGCCAGCAGACCTCCATATGGACTAGCGTTCTTC. It specifies CASRPPYGLAFF.

V and J are TRBV19 and TRBJ1-5; D not certain. In germline, CDR1 is LNHDA, CDR2 SQIVND (reference sequence). The CDR3 covers 14 residues. Deletions cut 5 bases from V and 0 bases from J, with 8 bases between. CDR3 coding DNA: TGTGCCAGTAGTCAGGTACATAGCAATCAGCCCCAGCATTTT. Its translation: CASSQVHSNQPQHF.

This clonotype was observed at least ten times. The genes are TRBV5-1 and TRBJ2-7; TRBD2 agrees at 7 bases. Germline values: CDR1 SGHRS, CDR2 YFSETQ. J was trimmed by 1 base and V by 4 bases; bases with no gene match: 5. This CDR3 has 14 amino acids. In nucleotides, the CDR3 is TGCGCCAGCAGCCCACAAGCGGGGTCCTACGAGCAGTACTTC. This gives the protein CASSPQAGSYEQYF.

The gene calls are TRBV4-3 and TRBJ2-2; no clear D. In germline, CDR1 is LGHNA, CDR2 YSLEER. The CDR3 loop spans 13 amino acids. V was trimmed by 1 base and J by 6 bases, leaving 6 bases between them. In DNA form, the CDR3 reads TGCGCCAGCAGCCAAGCCGGGCCCGGGGAGCTGTTTTTT. Translating gives CASSQAGPGELFF.

Many counts were recorded for this clonotype. The rearrangement links TRBV19 to TRBJ1-5; no firm D call. Trimming left V 0 bases short and J 3 bases short, with 15 bases between. The CDR3 runs to 17 residues. Germline loops: CDR1 LNHDA, CDR2 SQIVND (reference sequence). CDR3 residues: CASSIDDVGAVNQPQHF. CDR3 DNA sequence: TGTGCCAGTAGTATAGATGATGTGGGCGCGGTCAATCAGCCCCAGCATTTT.

This clonotype was counted at least ten times. The rearrangement links TRBV10-3 to TRBJ2-5; the match to TRBD1 covers 8 bases. This CDR3 is built from 13 residues. The V gene's germline CDR1 is ENHRY and CDR2 SYGVKD. The V segment lost 6 bases and the J segment 4 bases; nucleotides outside the gene matches: 4. The DNA of the CDR3 is TGTGCCATCAGGGGACAGGTGGGAGAGACCCAGTACTTC. The encoded protein is CAIRGQVGETQYF.

The chain is built from TRBV9 and TRBJ1-3; 7 nucleotides agree with TRBD1. The CDR3 is 17 residues long. CDR1 and CDR2 from the germline V gene are SGDLS and YYNGEE. J was trimmed by 0 bases and V by 4 bases; bases with no gene match: 10. CDR3 nucleotides: TGTGCCAGCAGCCGTGGACAGGAGACTCACTCTGGAAACACCATATATTTT. Protein sequence: CASSRGQETHSGNTIYF.

This clonotype has ten or more counts. The V gene is TRBV29-1, the J gene TRBJ2-7, with 9 positions matching TRBD2. CDR1 and CDR2 from the germline V gene are SQVTM and ANQGSEA. The ends lost 3 bases at V and 2 bases at J; junction bases unmatched: 2. The CDR3 is made up of 13 amino acids. The CDR3 reads CSVESGGTYEQYF. The DNA for the CDR3 is TGCAGCGTTGAGAGCGGGGGGACCTACGAGCAGTACTTC.

This clonotype was seen a handful of times. The J gene is TRBJ1-4, the V gene TRBV9, with a weak D call TRBD1 (6 bases). The germline V gene has CDR1 SGDLS and CDR2 YYNGEE. This CDR3 is built from 15 residues. The ends were cut back, 4 bases at V and 4 bases at J, with 14 bases in the middle. CDR3 DNA: TGTGCCAGCAGCCGTACGGGACAAAATAATGAAAAACTGTTTTTT. It specifies CASSRTGQNNEKLFF.

A word on this clonotype: Likely a read error: the CDR3 ends without its conserved phenylalanine or tryptophan. The chain employs TRBV7-2 and TRBJ1-2; unclear D gene. Looked up from germline, CDR1 is SGHTA and CDR2 is FQGNSA. This CDR3 has 13 amino acids. With 2 bases removed from V and 0 bases from J, the gap between germline ends came to 4 bases. The CDR3 sequence is CASSLTTNYGYTL. DNA of the CDR3: TGTGCCAGCAGCTTAACAACTAACTATGGCTACACCCTC.

The chain combines TRBV7-8 with TRBJ2-5, with D perhaps TRBD2 (7 bases). Germline CDR1 SGHVS, CDR2 FQNEAQ. This CDR3 spans 15 amino acids. Trimming pared 1 base from V and 10 bases from J, leaving 19 bases between. CDR3 bases: TGTGCCAGCAGCTTAGGAGGGGGGGGGCTTTTAGGCCAGTACTTC. This codes for CASSLGGGGLLGQYF.

To note about this clonotype: A read error may produce the germline difference seen at one junction end. The genes are TRBV7-9 and TRBJ1-4, with D possibly being TRBD1 (5 bases). From germline, CDR1 is SEHNR and CDR2 FQNEAQ (reference sequence). This CDR3 region has 15 residues. The CDR3 loop reads CAGSLAGTGNEKLFF. In nucleotides, the CDR3 is TGTGCCGGCAGCTTAGCCGGGACCGGGAATGAAAAACTGTTTTTT.

The V and J genes are TRBV10-3 and TRBJ1-1; no definite D call. The ends were cut back, 2 bases at V and 0 bases at J, with 10 bases in the middle. This CDR3 has 15 residues. Germline CDR1 reads ENHRY; CDR2 reads SYGVKD. The DNA of the CDR3 is TGTGCCATCAGTGAGGACGGGTCCGTGAACACTGAAGCTTTCTTT. This encodes CAISEDGSVNTEAFF.

This clonotype was counted many times. The genes are TRBV10-3 and TRBJ1-1; no definite D call. V lost 3 bases and J 7 bases, leaving 12 bases between the germline ends. This CDR3 spans 13 amino acids. The germline V gene has CDR1 ENHRY and CDR2 SYGVKD. CDR3 bases: TGTGCCATCAGTGAAACCCGGGAAGGTGAAGCTTTCTTT. It encodes CAISETREGEAFF.

This clonotype appeared a few times. The chain has TRBV20-1 and TRBJ2-7; D perhaps matches TRBD2 (7 bases). Per germline, CDR1 DFQATT and CDR2 SNEGSKA (reference sequence). CDR3 length equals 13 residues. Trimming left V 6 bases short and J 3 bases short, with 15 bases between. The CDR3 DNA is TGCAGTGCCCTAGACGGGGGGCACTACGAGCAGTACTTC. It translates to CSALDGGHYEQYF.

This clonotype has ten or more counts. Sequence at one end of the junction differs from germline and may be a read error. The V call is TRBV12-3 or TRBV12-4, the J call TRBJ1-2; possibly TRBD1 for D (6 bases). This CDR3 region has 13 residues. CDR3 protein: CASSLDRNYGYTF. In nucleotides, the CDR3 is TGTGCCAGCAGCTTAGACAGGAACTATGGCTACACCTTC.

The rearrangement uses TRBV28 and TRBJ2-7; TRBD1 aligns across 7 bases. The CDR3 loop spans 13 amino acids. V trimming: 8 bases; J trimming: 2 bases; junction bases outside the gene matches: 6. Germline V gene lookup returns CDR1 MDHEN and CDR2 SYDVKM. The CDR3 nucleotides are TGTGCCAGCTGTCCGGGACAGACCTACGAGCAGTACTTC. Translating gives CASCPGQTYEQYF.

This clonotype appeared a few times. This rearrangement joins TRBV7-9 to TRBJ2-7, with 8 bases fitting TRBD2. Trimming cost V 3 bases and J 6 bases; bases outside gene matches: 10. The CDR3 is 15 residues long. CDR1 is SEHNR and CDR2 is FQNEAQ in the germline V gene (reference sequence). CDR3: CASSFSLGLAGEQYF. CDR3 coding DNA: TGTGCCAGCAGCTTCTCCCTGGGGCTAGCGGGCGAGCAGTACTTC.

The chain is built from TRBV20-1 and TRBJ1-2, with D uncertain. V lost 0 bases to trimming and J lost 5 bases, with 7 bases between them. Germline V gene data show CDR1 as DFQATT and CDR2 as SNEGSKA (reference sequence). The CDR3 covers 12 residues. CDR3 loop: CSAREREYGYTF. The CDR3 DNA is TGCAGTGCTAGAGAGAGGGAGTATGGCTACACCTTC.

The sample holds many counts of this clonotype. V and J are TRBV2 and TRBJ2-5, with TRBD2 matching 8 bases. CDR3 length: 14 amino acids. From germline, CDR1 is SNHLY and CDR2 FYNNEI. Trimming at V came to 4 bases and at J to 1 base, leaving 2 bases not matched to a gene. The CDR3 region is CASSAGLAQETQYF. CDR3 bases: TGTGCCAGCAGTGCCGGACTAGCCCAAGAGACCCAGTACTTC.

The chain recombines TRBV13 with TRBJ2-7; the D is unclear. Germline lookup yields CDR1 PRHDT and CDR2 FYEKMQ (reference sequence). There are 13 residues in the CDR3. The V and J ends lost 5 bases and 7 bases respectively, with 15 bases between them. CDR3 in amino acids: CASSVGTMGEQYF. In DNA form, the CDR3 reads TGTGCCAGCAGCGTCGGCACCATGGGAGAGCAGTACTTC.

This CDR3 reads CSDRNRVYEQYF. CDR3 coding DNA: TGCAGCGATCGTAACAGGGTATACGAGCAGTACTTC. The J gene is TRBJ2-7, the V gene TRBV29-1; a weak D match, TRBD1 (6 bases). Germline V gene lookup returns CDR1 SQVTM and CDR2 ANQGSEA. The CDR3 runs 12 residues. The germline V and J ends were trimmed by 7 bases and 4 bases, with 14 bases remaining between them.

The table lists this clonotype with a few counts. The gene calls are TRBV5-6 and TRBJ1-5; TRBD1 aligns across 8 bases. The germline gives CDR1 SGHDT, CDR2 YYEEEE. The CDR3 loop spans 16 amino acids. J gave up 4 bases and V 0 bases, and 6 bases lay outside the gene matches. The CDR3 protein is CASSLGRRTGNQPQHF. Here the CDR3 DNA reads TGTGCCAGCAGCTTGGGCCGCCGGACAGGGAATCAGCCCCAGCATTTT.

The chain employs TRBV9 and TRBJ2-2; 12 bases fit TRBD2. CDR3 size: 18 residues. Germline values: CDR1 SGDLS, CDR2 YYNGEE. V was pared by 4 bases and J by 0 bases, with 7 bases of the junction left unmatched. CDR3 nucleotide sequence: TGTGCCAGCAGCAACCCTAGCGGGAGGGCCGCGAACACCGGGGAGCTGTTTTTT. Its translation: CASSNPSGRAANTGELFF.